This entry describes one TCR beta chain. This record comes from a study of blood T cell repertoires in COVID-19. Study-level information: Some COVID-19 samples were acute and others convalescent; all came from the United States, Italy and Spain. Sources were T cells, B-cell-depleted T cells, or PBMCs; the material itself was cDNA or gDNA.

Authors' processing steps: From reference gene primer amplification, estimates of nucleated cell counts were derived. The data were produced by immunoSEQ multiplex PCR, yet TCRdb's version contains in-frame clones alone and is incomplete. The DNA was the basis for D and trimming; V, J and clone size are from that table. The repertoire holds about 120,000 clones, more than 70% seen once, with more than 0.9% in the top ten. The CDR3 is 15 residues long. Germline V gene sequence: CDR1 LNHDA, CDR2 SQIVND (reference sequence). The ends lost 7 bases at V and 2 bases at J; junction bases unmatched: 8. V usage is TRBV19 and J usage is TRBJ2-7; 10 bases are shared with TRBD2. Source material: peripheral blood. This receptor was identified in an elderly woman with acute or convalescent COVID-19. The CDR3 DNA sequence: TGTGCCAGTACCCCACGGAGCGGGAGGGCCTACGAGCAGTACTTC. Encoded protein: CASTPRSGRAYEQYF.